Sequencing of this T cell receptor beta chain was carried out in a study of blood T cell repertoires in COVID-19. Study summary: The United States, Italy and Spain supplied acute and convalescent COVID-19 samples.

V lost 3 bases and J 0 bases, leaving 9 bases between the germline ends. The CDR3 is 14 residues long. Germline V CDR1 and CDR2: MDHEN, SYDVKM. Self-reported history from a screening survey and questionnaire set each donor's cohort. Recovered status in Cohort 3 required two negative PCRs, clearance, or symptom resolution. Clones were read by immunoSEQ multiplex PCR, and TCRdb kept only the in-frame ones, dropping some. The table records approximately 250,000 clones, approximately 82% of them present only once. The chain has TRBV28 and TRBJ2-7; no reliable D call. The sequenced sample consisted of PBMCs or T cells enriched from blood (not recorded which). The clonotype originates from a man aged 35 to 55 who had recovered from COVID-19. CDR3 sequence (DNA): TGTGCCAGCAGTTTTTCCGTGAGCTCCTACGAGCAGTACTTC. This translates into CASSFSVSSYEQYF. The full variable domain, its missing parts supplied by reference TRBV28 and TRBJ2-7, is DVKVTQSSRYLVKRTGEKVFLECVQDMDHENMFWYRQDPGLGLRLIYFSYDVKMKEKGDIPEGYSVSREKKERFSLILESASTNQTSMYLCASSFSVSSYEQYFGPGTRLTVT.